Reported below is one T cell receptor beta chain. Its antigen remains unidentified. Stated time point: pre-treatment sample, taken before nivolumab and TIL therapy. The libraries were made with immunoSEQ v3. TCRdb's table, derived via immunoSEQ multiplex PCR, lists solely in-frame clones and lacks some. The sample consists of about 50,000 clones, 80% to 90% of them appearing once. The source of the sample is a study of TIL therapy for anti-PD-1-resistant metastatic lung cancer. Study overall: Tumor harvest preceded PD-1/PD-L1 blockade, followed by nivolumab treatment. Most patients had lung adenocarcinoma; a few tumors were EGFR-mutant, two ALK-rearranged; half smoked currently or formerly. Points from the study as a whole: Infused TIL clonotypes partially replaced the baseline blood repertoire, then decayed over months.

The receptor was isolated from a person aged 25 to 80 with non-small cell lung cancer. The input for sequencing was blood, taken at baseline.

In nucleotides, the CDR3 is TGTGCCAGCAGTGTGATGGACAGGGGATCAGATGAAAAACTGTTTTTT. The encoded protein is CASSVMDRGSDEKLFF. J is TRBJ1-4 and V is TRBV6-1; TRBD1 matches at 9 bases. CDR1 and CDR2 from the germline V gene are MNHNS and SASEGT. The CDR3 sequence is 16 residues long. V shed 4 bases, J shed 6 bases, and the junction held 9 bases outside the gene matches.